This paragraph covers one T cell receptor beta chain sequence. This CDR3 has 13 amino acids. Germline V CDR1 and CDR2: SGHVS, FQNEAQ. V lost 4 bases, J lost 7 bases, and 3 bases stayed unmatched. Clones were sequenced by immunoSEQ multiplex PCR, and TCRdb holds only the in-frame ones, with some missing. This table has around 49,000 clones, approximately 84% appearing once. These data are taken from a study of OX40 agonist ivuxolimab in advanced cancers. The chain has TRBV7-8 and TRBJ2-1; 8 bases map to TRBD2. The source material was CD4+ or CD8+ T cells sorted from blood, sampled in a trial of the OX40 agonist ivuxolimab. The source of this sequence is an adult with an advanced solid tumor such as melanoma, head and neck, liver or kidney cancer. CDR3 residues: CASSSGGVNEQFF. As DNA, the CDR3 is TGTGCCAGCAGCTCCGGGGGGGTTAATGAGCAGTTCTTC.